These 3 T cell receptor beta chains came from one sample sequenced in a study of neurological immune-mediated disorders. TCRdb redid the calling of the 5' RACE reads with MiXCR, one entry per CDR3 protein. The sample holds about 59,000 distinct CDR3 sequences; less than 25% are singletons and the top ten take roughly 4.5%. Stated time point: technical triplicate 2. The sequenced material came from PBMCs. These TCRs come from a man between 60 and 75 years old with HTLV-1-associated myelopathy (HAM/TSP).

This clonotype was counted many times. This sequence joins TRBV5-1 and TRBJ2-1; 8 nucleotides align to TRBD2. This CDR3 comprises 16 residues. The V segment lost 0 bases and the J segment 5 bases; nucleotides outside the gene matches: 7. The germline gives CDR1 SGHRS, CDR2 YFSETQ. The DNA for the CDR3 is TGCGCCAGCAGCTTGGCGGGGGGGACGCAAGACAATGAGCAGTTCTTC. Its translation: CASSLAGGTQDNEQFF.

Many counts were recorded for this clonotype. The chain recombines TRBV7-2 with TRBJ1-4; tentatively, D is TRBD1 (5 bases). This CDR3 contains 15 residues. The germline gives CDR1 SGHTA, CDR2 FQGNSA. V shed 5 bases and J shed 8 bases, with 18 bases lying between them. CDR3 loop: CASSPRTGVREKLFF. CDR3 nucleotide sequence: TGTGCCAGCAGCCCCCGGACGGGGGTACGGGAAAAACTGTTTTTT.

Many counts were recorded for this clonotype. This rearrangement joins TRBV24-1 to TRBJ2-7; maybe TRBD1 (6 bases). This CDR3 contains 13 residues. V lost 3 bases to trimming and J lost 6 bases, with 11 bases between them. Germline V lookup: CDR1 KGHDR, CDR2 SFDVKD. CDR3 sequence reads: CATSDVQGPEQYF. The CDR3 DNA sequence: TGTGCCACCAGTGATGTACAGGGCCCCGAGCAGTACTTC.